The rows below give T cell receptor beta chains drawn from one sample of a study of preoperative IRX-2 immunotherapy in early breast cancer. This table comes from immunoSEQ multiplex PCR, and its TCRdb copy is limited to in-frame clones, with some not included. This sample has tens of thousands of clones, with 80% to 90% found just once. Sequenced here: lymph node tissue, sampled after IRX-2 immunotherapy. These receptor sequences come from a human donor with breast cancer. Both conserved end residues are part of each CDR3.

TRBV9 CASSVAGSLGYTF
TRBV6-4 CASSRTSGANEQFF
TRBV7-5 CASSLEGAGSGYNEQFF
TRBV11-3 CASSLGTVSNQPQHF
TRBV28 CASNSQGAVVKKNTEAFF
TRBV5-1 CASSLRQGTDTQYF
TRBV29-1 CSVVRAGYGYTF
TRBV19 CATGGRVNTEAFF
TRBV5-1 CASSWGTGGSDTQYF
TRBV6-8 CASRPRLGLTDTQYF
TRBV28 CASSFPFFSPGSSNQPQHF
TRBV18 CASSPWGPDTQYF
TRBV11-3 CASSLEGFANYGYTF
TRBV11-3 CASSRDRGAEGYTF
TRBV7-7 CASSPPGPTGELFF
TRBV6-8 CASSQRTAGFYEQYF
TRBV10-3 CAISRDSGNQPQHF
TRBV18 CASSPRTSATNEKLFF